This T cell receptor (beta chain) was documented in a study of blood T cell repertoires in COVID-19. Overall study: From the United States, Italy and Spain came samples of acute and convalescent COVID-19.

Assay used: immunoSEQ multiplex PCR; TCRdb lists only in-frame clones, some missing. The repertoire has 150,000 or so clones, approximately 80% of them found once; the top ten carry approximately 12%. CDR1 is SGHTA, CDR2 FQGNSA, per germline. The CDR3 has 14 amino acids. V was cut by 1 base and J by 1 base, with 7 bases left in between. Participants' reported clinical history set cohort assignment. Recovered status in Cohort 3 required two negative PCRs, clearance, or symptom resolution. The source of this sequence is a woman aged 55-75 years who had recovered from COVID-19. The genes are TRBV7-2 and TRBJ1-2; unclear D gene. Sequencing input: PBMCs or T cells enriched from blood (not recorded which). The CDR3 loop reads CASSLVSYNYGYTF. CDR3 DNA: TGTGCCAGCAGCTTAGTGTCCTATAACTATGGCTACACCTTC.